What follows are 16 T cell receptor beta chains derived from one specimen sequenced in a study of radiation and T cells in renal cell carcinoma. Generated by immunoSEQ multiplex PCR, the TCRdb table keeps only in-frame clones and is missing some. The table includes 120,000 or so clones, around 81% detected once. Time point noted: blood 2 weeks post-SBRT. Treatment defined: 15 Gy SBRT to primary tumor, nephrectomy 4 weeks later. The source material was blood, sampled from a patient whose treatment included radiotherapy and nephrectomy. The receptors stem from a man between 50 and 59 years old with renal cell carcinoma.

The rearrangement links TRBV18 to TRBJ2-3; the D is unclear. Germline CDR1 is KGHSH and CDR2 is LQKENI. The CDR3 runs 13 residues. Trimming removed 5 bases at V and 4 bases at J, with 10 bases between. Here the CDR3 reads CASSAGSADTQYF. CDR3 DNA: TGTGCCAGCTCAGCAGGCTCCGCAGATACGCAGTATTTT.

This clone was counted once. CDR3 coding DNA: TGTGCCAGCAGCTTGGCCTTTTTTAGGGATGGGGCCAACGTCCTGACTTTC. This gives the protein CASSLAFFRDGANVLTF. This chain connects TRBV5-4 to TRBJ2-6; D unclear. The CDR3 has 17 residues. Germline CDR1 SGHNT, CDR2 YYREEE (reference sequence). Between the trimmed V and J ends, which lost 0 bases and 3 bases, there was a span of 13 bases. The whole variable domain, filled in from reference TRBV5-4 and TRBJ2-6, reads ETGVTQSPTHLIKTRGQQVTLRCSSQSGHNTVSWYQQALGQGPQFIFQYYREEENGRGNFPPRFSGLQFPNYSSELNVNALELDDSALYLCASSLAFFRDGANVLTFGAGSRLTVL.

J is TRBJ1-6 and V is TRBV6-5; D perhaps matches TRBD1 (5 bases). Germline V gene data show CDR1 as MNHEY and CDR2 as SVGAGI. Trimming stripped 0 bases from V and 5 bases from J, with 8 bases between. The CDR3 contains 15 residues. CDR3 in DNA: TGTGCCAGCAGTTACTCGACAGCAAATAATTCACCCCTCCACTTT. As protein: CASSYSTANNSPLHF.

This clone has only a few counts. The chain combines TRBV6-5 with TRBJ1-2; 9 bases agree with TRBD1. J gave up 3 bases and V 2 bases, and 4 bases lay outside the gene matches. Per germline, CDR1 MNHEY and CDR2 SVGAGI. This CDR3 spans 15 amino acids. CDR3 sequence: CASSYEDRGDYGYTF. The CDR3 region has the DNA TGTGCCAGCAGTTACGAGGACAGGGGAGACTATGGCTACACCTTC.

In regard to this clone: This sample also contains other DNA sequences that code for the same CDR3. This sequence joins TRBV30 and TRBJ2-3; 10 bases match TRBD2. This CDR3 spans 16 amino acids. Looked up from germline, CDR1 is GTSNPN and CDR2 is SVGIG (reference sequence). Trimming at V came to 0 bases and at J to 1 base, leaving 4 bases not matched to a gene. In nucleotides, the CDR3 is TGTGCCTGGAGTGTGAGTACTAGCGGGGGCACAGATACGCAGTATTTT. Residues: CAWSVSTSGGTDTQYF.

The V and J genes are TRBV10-3 and TRBJ2-5; D unresolved. CDR1 ENHRY and CDR2 SYGVKD come from the germline V gene. V was cut by 2 bases and J by 3 bases, with 4 bases left in between. This CDR3 has 12 amino acids. Written as DNA, the CDR3 is TGTGCCATCAGTGAGGGGAAAGAGACCCAGTACTTC. As protein: CAISEGKETQYF.

The chain recombines TRBV6-6 with TRBJ2-1; D not resolved. CDR3 length equals 13 residues. V gave up 5 bases and J gave up 9 bases, with 14 bases separating them. Germline CDR1 and CDR2: MNHNY and SVGAGI (reference sequence). CDR3 amino acids: CASSPPFIGEQFF. CDR3 sequence (DNA): TGTGCCAGCAGTCCCCCCTTTATAGGTGAGCAGTTCTTC.

V is TRBV4-1 and J is TRBJ2-1; 10 nucleotides align to TRBD1. V shed 8 bases and J 6 bases; nucleotides not matched to a gene: 10. The CDR3 runs to 15 residues. The germline CDR1 and CDR2 sequences are MGHRA and YSYEKL. CDR3 bases: TGCGCCAGCGGACCACGGGACAGGGGACTCAATGAGCAGTTCTTC. Its protein product is CASGPRDRGLNEQFF.

The rearrangement links TRBV30 to TRBJ2-1; D is perhaps TRBD2 (6 bases). The V gene's germline CDR1 is GTSNPN and CDR2 SVGIG (reference sequence). Trimming cost V 0 bases and J 7 bases, with 13 bases left between them. The CDR3 totals 14 residues. CDR3 in DNA: TGTGCCTGGAGTGTAGGGTCAGGGAGGAATGAGCAGTTCTTC. Translation gives CAWSVGSGRNEQFF.

This rearrangement joins TRBV4-1 to TRBJ1-1; 12 nucleotides agree with TRBD1. The V gene's germline CDR1 is MGHRA and CDR2 YSYEKL. Losses at the gene ends were 0 bases for V and 11 bases for J; bases not matched to a gene: 10. The CDR3 extends over 16 amino acids. This CDR3 reads CASSQDPGTGGGSAFF. The CDR3 DNA sequence: TGCGCCAGCAGCCAAGATCCCGGGACAGGGGGCGGGTCGGCTTTCTTT.

This chain uses TRBV7-6 with TRBJ2-3, with a tentative D call TRBD1 (5 bases). This CDR3 is 12 amino acids long. Trimming shortened V by 5 bases and J by 7 bases, and 10 bases separated the two germline ends. Looked up from germline, CDR1 is SGHVS and CDR2 is FNYEAQ. The CDR3 region has the DNA TGTGCCAGCAGCGACCAGGGTTATACGCAGTATTTT. Translation: CASSDQGYTQYF. Full variable domain (rest looked up from reference TRBV7-6 and TRBJ2-3): GAGVSQSPRYKVTKRGQDVALRCDPISGHVSLYWYRQALGQGPEFLTYFNYEAQQDKSGLPNDRFSAERPEGSISTLTIQRTEQRDSAMYRCASSDQGYTQYFGPGTRLTVL.

This chain links TRBV27 with TRBJ2-1; 14 positions match TRBD2. J lost 7 bases, V lost 6 bases, and 5 bases had no gene match. Germline V lookup: CDR1 MNHEY, CDR2 SMNVEV (reference sequence). CDR3 length: 15 residues. This chain's CDR3 is CASSPGLAGVNEQFF. DNA of the CDR3: TGTGCCAGCAGCCCGGGACTAGCGGGGGTAAATGAGCAGTTCTTC.

J is TRBJ2-7 and V is TRBV4-1, with D perhaps matching TRBD1 or TRBD2 (5 bases each). V lost 4 bases to trimming and J lost 4 bases, with 14 bases between them. The germline CDR1 and CDR2 sequences are MGHRA and YSYEKL. This CDR3 spans 14 amino acids. CDR3 nucleotides: TGCGCCAGCAGCCGGGACGCCGGACCGTACGAGCAGTACTTC. Translation: CASSRDAGPYEQYF.

The V and J genes are TRBV6-4 and TRBJ1-1; the match to TRBD1 covers 9 bases. V was clipped by 0 bases and J by 5 bases; unmatched bases: 1. Germline V gene sequence: CDR1 MRHNA, CDR2 SNTAGT. The CDR3 has 14 residues. CDR3 sequence: CASSDSDRGTEAFF. DNA for the CDR3: TGTGCCAGCAGTGACTCAGACAGGGGGACTGAAGCTTTCTTT.

The chain recombines TRBV7-3 with TRBJ1-2; D ambiguous. Trimming removed 2 bases at V and 6 bases at J, with 10 bases between. There are 13 residues in the CDR3. The germline V gene encodes CDR1 SGHTA and CDR2 FQGTGA. The CDR3 spells CASSLVAGDGYTF. CDR3 in DNA: TGTGCCAGCAGCTTAGTCGCCGGGGATGGCTACACCTTC.

The V call is TRBV6-6, the J call TRBJ1-5; D is uncertain. Germline V lookup: CDR1 MNHNY, CDR2 SVGAGI (reference sequence). V shed 8 bases and J shed 5 bases, with 13 bases lying between them. This CDR3 contains 13 residues. DNA of the CDR3: TGTGCCAGCTGCCCGACCAATTATCAGCCCCAGCATTTT. Translating it yields CASCPTNYQPQHF.